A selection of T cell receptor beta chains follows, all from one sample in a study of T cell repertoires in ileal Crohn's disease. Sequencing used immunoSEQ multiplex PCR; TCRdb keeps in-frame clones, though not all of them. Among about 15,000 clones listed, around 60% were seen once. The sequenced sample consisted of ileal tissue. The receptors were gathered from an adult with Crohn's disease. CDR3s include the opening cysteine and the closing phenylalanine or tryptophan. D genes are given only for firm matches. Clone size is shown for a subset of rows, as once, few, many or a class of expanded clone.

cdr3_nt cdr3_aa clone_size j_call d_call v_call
TGCAGCGCGGGATCAGCGGGAGTAGGCTACGAGCAGTACTTC CSAGSAGVGYEQYF . TRBJ2-7 TRBD2 TRBV29-1
TGTGCCAGCAGCTTGGTTAAGATCCGGACAGATATCTACGAGCAGTACTTC CASSLVKIRTDIYEQYF . TRBJ2-7 . TRBV5-5
TGTGCCAGCAGCACCCGGGACACTTCCTACGAGCAGTACTTC CASSTRDTSYEQYF few TRBJ2-7 . TRBV13
TGTGCCAGTCGAACCCGACTAGCGGAGACCTACAATGAGCAGTTCTTC CASRTRLAETYNEQFF . TRBJ2-1 TRBD2 TRBV6-6
TGTGCCTGGAGGGCTTGGGCCGGGAACACTGAAGCTTTCTTT CAWRAWAGNTEAFF . TRBJ1-1 . TRBV30
TGTGCCAGCAATCTGGAGGGAAGAGGCGAGCAGTACTTC CASNLEGRGEQYF medium-sized TRBJ2-7 . TRBV2
TGCGCCAGCAGCTTGGCCGTCGGGGTAGAGACCCAGTACTTC CASSLAVGVETQYF . TRBJ2-5 . TRBV5-1
TGTGCCAGCAGTGACCCGACTAGCGGGAGGGCCGATGAGCAGTTCTTC CASSDPTSGRADEQFF medium-sized TRBJ2-1 TRBD2 TRBV2
TGTGCCTGGAGTGCAGGACAGGGGCATGAGCAGTTCTTC CAWSAGQGHEQFF . TRBJ2-1 TRBD1 TRBV30
TGTGCCAGTAGTATAGACGTTCGGAGCACAGATACGCAGTATTTT CASSIDVRSTDTQYF few TRBJ2-3 . TRBV19
TGTGCCAGCAGCTTGTGGGCCCAACAGAACACTGAAGCTTTCTTT CASSLWAQQNTEAFF . TRBJ1-1 . TRBV5-6
TGTGCCAGCAGCTTAGGGACAGCAAGTACAGATACGCAGTATTTT CASSLGTASTDTQYF . TRBJ2-3 . TRBV7-2
TGTGCCAGCAGCCAAGAGCGGGCTCTAAAAAGGTACGAGCAGTACTTC CASSQERALKRYEQYF few TRBJ2-7 . TRBV4-2
TGCAGCGCCCGACTAGCGGGAGGGCCTAGGGAGCAGTTCTTC CSARLAGGPREQFF . TRBJ2-1 TRBD2 TRBV29-1
TGTGCCAGCAGTTTAAAGGGGACTAGCGGCTCCTACGAGCAGTACTTC CASSLKGTSGSYEQYF . TRBJ2-7 TRBD2 TRBV27
TGTGCCAGCAGTGAAGAACAAAGGGGTTCCGAGCAGTACTTC CASSEEQRGSEQYF few TRBJ2-7 . TRBV6-1
TGCGCCAGCAGCTTGGTTACAGGAACAGGCCAAGAGACCCAGTACTTC CASSLVTGTGQETQYF . TRBJ2-5 . TRBV5-1
TGTGCCAGCAGCTTAGCTGGAAGGGGTTCCCAAGAGACCCAGTACTTC CASSLAGRGSQETQYF few TRBJ2-5 . TRBV7-6
TGCAGCGTCAGGGACAGAGGAGGTACTGAAGCTTTCTTT CSVRDRGGTEAFF . TRBJ1-1 TRBD1 TRBV29-1
TGTGCCAGCAGCCCAATGGGAGGCAATCAGCCCCAGCATTTT CASSPMGGNQPQHF . TRBJ1-5 . TRBV7-2
TGCGCCAGCAGCACTCGTAGTTTGTCTAACTATGGCTACACCTTC CASSTRSLSNYGYTF once TRBJ1-2 . TRBV4-3
TGTGCCAGCAGCTTAACAACAGGGGCCACAGATACGCAGTATTTT CASSLTTGATDTQYF . TRBJ2-3 TRBD1 TRBV5-6